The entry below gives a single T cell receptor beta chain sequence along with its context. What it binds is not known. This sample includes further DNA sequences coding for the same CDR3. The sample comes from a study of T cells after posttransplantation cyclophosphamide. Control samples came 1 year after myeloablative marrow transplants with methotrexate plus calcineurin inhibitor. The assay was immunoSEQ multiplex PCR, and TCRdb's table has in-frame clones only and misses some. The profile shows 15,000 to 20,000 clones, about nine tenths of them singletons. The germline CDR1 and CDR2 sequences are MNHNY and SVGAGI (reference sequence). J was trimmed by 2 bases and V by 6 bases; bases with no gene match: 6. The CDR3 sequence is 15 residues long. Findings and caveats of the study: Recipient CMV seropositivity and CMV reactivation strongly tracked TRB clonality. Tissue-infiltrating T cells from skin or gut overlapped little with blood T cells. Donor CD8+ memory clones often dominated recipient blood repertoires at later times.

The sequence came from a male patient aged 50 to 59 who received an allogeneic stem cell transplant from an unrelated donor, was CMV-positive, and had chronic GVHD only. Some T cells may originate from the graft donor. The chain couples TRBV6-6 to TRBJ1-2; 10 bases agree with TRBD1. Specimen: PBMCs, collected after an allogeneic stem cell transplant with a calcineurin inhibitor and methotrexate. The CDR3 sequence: CASRTGTGENYGYTF. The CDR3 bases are TGTGCCAGCAGAACCGGGACAGGGGAGAACTATGGCTACACCTTC.